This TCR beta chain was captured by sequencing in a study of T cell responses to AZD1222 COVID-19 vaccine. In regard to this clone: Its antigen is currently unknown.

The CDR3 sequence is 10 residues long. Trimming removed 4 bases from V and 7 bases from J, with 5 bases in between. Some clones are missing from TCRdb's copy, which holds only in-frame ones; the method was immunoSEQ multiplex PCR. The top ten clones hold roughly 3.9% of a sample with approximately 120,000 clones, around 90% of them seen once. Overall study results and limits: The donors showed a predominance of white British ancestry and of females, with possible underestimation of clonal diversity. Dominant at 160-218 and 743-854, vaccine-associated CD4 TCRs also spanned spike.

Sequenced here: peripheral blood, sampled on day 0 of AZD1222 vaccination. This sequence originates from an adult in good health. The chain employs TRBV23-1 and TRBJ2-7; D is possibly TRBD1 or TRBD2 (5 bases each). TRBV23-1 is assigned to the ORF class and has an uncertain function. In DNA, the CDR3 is TGCGCCAGCAGTCGGGGGGAGCAGTACTTC. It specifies CASSRGEQYF.